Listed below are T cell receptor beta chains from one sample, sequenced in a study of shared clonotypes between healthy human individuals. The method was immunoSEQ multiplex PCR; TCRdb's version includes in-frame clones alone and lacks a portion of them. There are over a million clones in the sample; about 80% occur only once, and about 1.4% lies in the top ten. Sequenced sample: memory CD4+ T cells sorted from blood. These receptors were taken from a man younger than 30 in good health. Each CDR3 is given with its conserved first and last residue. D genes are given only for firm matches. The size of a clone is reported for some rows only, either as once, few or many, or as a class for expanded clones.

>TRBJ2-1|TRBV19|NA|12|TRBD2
CASLRSGGPQFF
TGTGCCAGTCTAAGGAGCGGGGGACCGCAGTTCTTC
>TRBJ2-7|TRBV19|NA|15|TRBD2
CASSKTLAGGGEQYF
TGTGCCAGTAGTAAAACCCTAGCGGGAGGCGGGGAGCAGTACTTC
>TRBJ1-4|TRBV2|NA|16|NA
CASILKAGLTNEKLFF
TGTGCCAGCATCCTCAAAGCGGGGTTAACTAATGAAAAACTGTTTTTT
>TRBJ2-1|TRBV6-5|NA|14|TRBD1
CASSNRGRYNEQFF
TGTGCCAGCAGTAACAGGGGGCGGTACAATGAGCAGTTCTTC
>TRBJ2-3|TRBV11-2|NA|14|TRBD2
CASSSTGLAGSQYF
TGTGCCAGCAGCTCTACGGGACTAGCGGGATCGCAGTATTTT
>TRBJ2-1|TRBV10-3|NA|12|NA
CAISEGYGEQFF
TGTGCCATCTCGGAGGGGTACGGTGAGCAGTTCTTC
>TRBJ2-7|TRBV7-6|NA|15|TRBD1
CASSLSTGGADEQYF
TGTGCCAGCAGCTTATCGACAGGGGGCGCCGACGAGCAGTACTTC
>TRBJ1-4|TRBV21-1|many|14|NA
CASPGGTVNEKLFF
TGTGCCAGCCCCGGGGGGACAGTGAATGAAAAACTGTTTTTT
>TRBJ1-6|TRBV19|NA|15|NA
CASSPPASYNSPLHF
TGTGCCAGTAGTCCCCCAGCCTCATATAATTCACCCCTCCACTTT
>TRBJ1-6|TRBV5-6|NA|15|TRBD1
CASSVGQGVISPLHF
TGTGCCAGCAGTGTAGGACAGGGGGTCATTTCACCCCTCCACTTT
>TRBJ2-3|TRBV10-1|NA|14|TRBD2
CASSDNPSGVTQYF
TGCGCCAGCAGTGACAATCCCAGCGGGGTTACGCAGTATTTT
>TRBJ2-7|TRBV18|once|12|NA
CASSPASHEQYF
TGTGCCAGCTCTCCTGCTAGCCACGAGCAGTACTTC
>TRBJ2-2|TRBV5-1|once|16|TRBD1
CASSLGRTGVTGELFF
TGCGCCAGCAGCTTGGGTCGGACAGGGGTCACCGGGGAGCTGTTTTTT
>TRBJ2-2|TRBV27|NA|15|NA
CASRSWGDNTGELFF
TGTGCCAGCAGATCCTGGGGAGATAACACCGGGGAGCTGTTTTTT
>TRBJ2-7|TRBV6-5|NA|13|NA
CASSYSSPKEQYF
TGTGCCAGCAGTTACTCGAGCCCTAAGGAGCAGTACTTC
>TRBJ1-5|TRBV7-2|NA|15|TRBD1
CASSFFTGGNQPQHF
TGTGCCAGCAGCTTCTTCACAGGGGGCAATCAGCCCCAGCATTTT
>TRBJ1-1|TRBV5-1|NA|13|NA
CASSGSTNTEAFF
TGCGCCAGCAGCGGCAGCACGAACACTGAAGCTTTCTTT
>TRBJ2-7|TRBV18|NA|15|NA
CASSPPNPGSNEQYF
TGTGCCAGCTCACCACCAAATCCAGGGAGCAACGAGCAGTACTTC
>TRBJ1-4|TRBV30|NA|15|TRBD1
CAWSPWDRRNEKLFF
TGTGCCTGGAGTCCCTGGGACAGGAGGAATGAAAAACTGTTTTTT
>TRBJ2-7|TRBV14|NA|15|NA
CASSQKHRSSYEQYF
TGTGCCAGCAGCCAAAAGCATAGGAGCTCCTACGAGCAGTACTTC
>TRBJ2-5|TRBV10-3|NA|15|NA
CAIKGSKGETETQYF
TGTGCCATCAAAGGCAGCAAAGGGGAAACAGAGACCCAGTACTTC
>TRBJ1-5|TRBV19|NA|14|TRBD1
CASSETGGGQPQHF
TGTGCCAGTAGTGAAACAGGGGGCGGTCAGCCCCAGCATTTT
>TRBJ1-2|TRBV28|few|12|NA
CASSLIDSGYTF
TGTGCCAGCAGCCTTATCGACAGTGGCTACACCTTC
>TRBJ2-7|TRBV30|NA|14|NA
CAWSVQQVEGKQYF
TGTGCCTGGAGTGTACAACAGGTAGAGGGAAAGCAGTACTTC
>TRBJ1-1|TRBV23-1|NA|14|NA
CASSHAGSNTEAFF
TGCGCCAGCAGTCATGCAGGGTCGAACACTGAAGCTTTCTTT
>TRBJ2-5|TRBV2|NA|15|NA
CASGVQGKSRETQYF
TGTGCCAGCGGGGTACAGGGCAAGTCTAGAGAGACCCAGTACTTC
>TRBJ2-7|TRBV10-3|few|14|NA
CAISDLVGRGEQYF
TGTGCCATCAGTGATTTAGTCGGTCGTGGCGAGCAGTACTTC